These 30 T cell receptor beta chains came from one sample sequenced in a study of shared clonotypes between healthy human individuals. Naive CD8 populations comprised CD45RO-negative cells positively selected for CCR7, excluding terminally differentiated effector memory CD45RA+ cells. Using immunoSEQ multiplex PCR, the repertoire was profiled, and TCRdb retains in-frame clones only, with some absent. The sample has about 1,800,000 clones, approximately 94% seen once. Source material: naive CD8+ T cells sorted from blood. The source is a man between 18 and 29 years old in good health.

Worth noting for this clone: The same CDR3 also results from other DNA sequences found in this sample. The J gene is TRBJ2-7, the V gene TRBV30, with D possibly TRBD1 on 5 matching bases. Germline values: CDR1 GTSNPN, CDR2 SVGIG (reference sequence). Deletions cut 5 bases from V and 2 bases from J, with 13 bases between. The CDR3 covers 13 residues. CDR3: CAWSSGHTYEQYF. The CDR3 region has the DNA TGTGCCTGGTCCTCAGGGCACACCTACGAGCAGTACTTC. Looking up the rest from reference TRBV30 and TRBJ2-7 gives the full variable domain: SQTIHQWPATLVQPVGSPLSLECTVEGTSNPNLYWYRQAAGRGLQLLFYSVGIGQISSEVPQNLSASRPQDRQFILSSKKLLLSDSGFYLCAWSSGHTYEQYFGPGTRLTVT.

CDR3 nucleotides: TGTGCCAGCAGCGGTCGTGAGCAGTTCTTC. Translated, it gives CASSGREQFF. The chain is built from TRBV9 and TRBJ2-1; D not resolved. The CDR3 is made up of 10 amino acids. Trimming took off 3 bases at V and 9 bases at J, with 4 bases between the two ends. In germline, CDR1 is SGDLS, CDR2 YYNGEE.

This clone appeared once. The rearrangement joins TRBV19 to TRBJ1-5, with no clear D. This CDR3 has 15 amino acids. Trimming pared 1 base from V and 0 bases from J, leaving 7 bases between. Germline CDR1 LNHDA, CDR2 SQIVND (reference sequence). CDR3 bases: TGTGCCAGTAGTATAGGCGGTTTTAGCAATCAGCCCCAGCATTTT. Protein: CASSIGGFSNQPQHF.

V and J are TRBV6-1 and TRBJ2-3, with D perhaps assigned TRBD1 or TRBD2 (5 bases each). Trimming stripped 4 bases from V and 5 bases from J, with 19 bases between. This CDR3 comprises 16 residues. Germline assignment: CDR1 MNHNS and CDR2 SASEGT. The CDR3 here is CASSGGNFGGVDTQYF. DNA for the CDR3: TGTGCCAGCAGTGGGGGGAACTTTGGTGGGGTAGATACGCAGTATTTT.

The chain has TRBV29-1 and TRBJ2-4; 8 bases are a match to TRBD2. V dropped 7 bases and J dropped 6; count of bases not matched to a gene: 8. The CDR3 has 13 residues. Germline CDR1 SQVTM, CDR2 ANQGSEA. The DNA of the CDR3 is TGCAGCGCTGACGGGGGGGACGCAAACATTCAGTACTTC. This sequence encodes CSADGGDANIQYF.

This chain links TRBV13 with TRBJ2-1; 11 bases agree with TRBD2. Germline-derived CDR1 and CDR2 are PRHDT and FYEKMQ (reference sequence). V shed 4 bases, J shed 3 bases, and the junction held 8 bases outside the gene matches. The CDR3 length is 17 residues. The DNA of the CDR3 is TGTGCCAGCAGCTCCTCTACTAGCGGGGGCTTCTACAATGAGCAGTTCTTC. Protein product: CASSSSTSGGFYNEQFF.

This sequence joins TRBV4-1 and TRBJ2-7, with 8 bases aligning to TRBD2. The CDR3 runs to 16 residues. The germline gives CDR1 MGHRA, CDR2 YSYEKL. Germline trimming cut 0 bases from V and 3 bases from J; bases unmatched to any gene: 7. CDR3 sequence (DNA): TGCGCCAGCAGCCAAGATAAGGCGGGGGGTCTCTACGAGCAGTACTTC. This encodes CASSQDKAGGLYEQYF.

This clone was seen just once. The rearrangement links TRBV4-1 to TRBJ2-7, with D perhaps TRBD2 (6 bases). The CDR3 is 14 amino acids. The V end was cut by 4 bases, the J end by 6 bases, with 16 bases between. The germline V gene has CDR1 MGHRA and CDR2 YSYEKL. The CDR3 is CASSRNAQGGEQYF. The CDR3 coding sequence is TGCGCCAGCAGCCGAAATGCCCAGGGAGGCGAGCAGTACTTC.

V usage is TRBV27 and J usage is TRBJ2-5, with 9 bases aligning to TRBD2. The CDR3 is made up of 16 amino acids. Germline CDR1 MNHEY, CDR2 SMNVEV (reference sequence). J lost 2 bases, V lost 2 bases, and 6 bases had no gene match. As DNA, the CDR3 is TGTGCCAGCAGTTTACGCGGGGGGGGATTTCAAGAGACCCAGTACTTC. Residues: CASSLRGGGFQETQYF.

The chain links TRBV19 to TRBJ1-5; weak D call: TRBD1 (5 bases). This CDR3 is 20 amino acids long. Germline values: CDR1 LNHDA, CDR2 SQIVND (reference sequence). V was trimmed by 4 bases and J by 0 bases, leaving 25 bases between them. CDR3: CASSTIQGLTEIYSNQPQHF. CDR3 sequence (DNA): TGTGCCAGTAGTACTATCCAGGGACTTACAGAGATATATAGCAATCAGCCCCAGCATTTT.

Comment on this clone: Other DNA sequences in the sample encode the same CDR3. This chain links TRBV7-2 with TRBJ2-7; TRBD1 matches 9 bases. Germline V lookup: CDR1 SGHTA, CDR2 FQGNSA. The CDR3 has 14 amino acids. Trimming cost V 1 base and J 3 bases; bases outside gene matches: 1. CDR3 DNA: TGTGCCAGCAGCTTAGGACAGGGGGACTACGAGCAGTACTTC. It specifies CASSLGQGDYEQYF.

About this clone: Other DNA sequences of this sample code for an identical CDR3. The chain couples TRBV6-1 to TRBJ2-3, with TRBD2 identical over 9 bases. CDR1 and CDR2 from the germline V gene are MNHNS and SASEGT. After removal of 6 bases from V and 0 bases from J, the junction contained 4 bases not matched to a gene. The CDR3 runs 15 residues. The CDR3 here is CASRGLAGSTDTQYF. Here the CDR3 DNA reads TGTGCCAGCAGGGGGCTAGCGGGAAGCACAGATACGCAGTATTTT.

This chain joins TRBV6-5 and TRBJ1-2; TRBD1 aligns across 12 bases. CDR1 and CDR2 (germline): MNHEY, SVGAGI. This CDR3 has 14 residues. Trimming removed 5 bases from V and 5 bases from J; junction bases left unmatched: 3. The CDR3 spells CASSGDRGLYGYTF. In DNA, the CDR3 is TGTGCCAGCAGTGGGGACAGGGGGCTGTATGGCTACACCTTC.

The count of this clone is one. The V and J genes are TRBV19 and TRBJ1-2; tentative D call: TRBD1 (6 bases). Germline V gene lookup returns CDR1 LNHDA and CDR2 SQIVND (reference sequence). This CDR3 is 16 amino acids long. Trimming left V 1 base short and J 8 bases short, with 20 bases between. CDR3 in DNA: TGTGCCAGTAGTATAGTCTGGGGGCCCTCCTACCAAGGCTACACCTTC. It encodes CASSIVWGPSYQGYTF.

The V gene is TRBV6-5, the J gene TRBJ2-7; D may be TRBD1 (5 bases). The CDR3 is 15 amino acids. The V end lost 0 bases, the J end lost 2 bases, and 11 bases lay between the germline ends. Germline-derived CDR1 and CDR2 are MNHEY and SVGAGI. CDR3 DNA: TGTGCCAGCAGTTACTCCATTCCCAGGGCCTACGAGCAGTACTTC. This gives the protein CASSYSIPRAYEQYF.

The V call is TRBV6-5, the J call TRBJ2-7; TRBD2 is a possible D gene (5 bases). Trimming took 0 bases from V and 7 from J, leaving 10 bases between them. CDR1 is MNHEY and CDR2 is SVGAGI in the germline V gene. CDR3 length: 13 residues. The CDR3 DNA sequence: TGTGCCAGCAGTTACTCGATTCCGGGGGAGCAGTACTTC. Protein: CASSYSIPGEQYF.

A note on this clone: Other DNA sequences of this sample code for an identical CDR3. This chain uses TRBV9 with TRBJ2-7; D is uncertain. The V end was cut by 3 bases, the J end by 2 bases, with 12 bases between. The CDR3 covers 14 residues. Per germline, CDR1 SGDLS and CDR2 YYNGEE. The CDR3: CASSGAGSPYEQYF. The CDR3 DNA follows: TGTGCCAGCAGCGGGGCCGGGTCCCCCTACGAGCAGTACTTC.

V is TRBV30 and J is TRBJ2-5, with D perhaps TRBD2 (6 bases). V was cut by 2 bases and J by 4 bases, with 20 bases left in between. The length of the CDR3 is 16 residues. Germline V gene data show CDR1 as GTSNPN and CDR2 as SVGIG (reference sequence). The CDR3 DNA reads as TGTGCCTGGAGTATCGTCGGGGACTCTTTAAGAGAGACCCAGTACTTC. Translating it yields CAWSIVGDSLRETQYF.

J is TRBJ2-7 and V is TRBV14, with TRBD2 matching over 7 bases. CDR1 SGHDN and CDR2 FVKESK come from the germline V gene. V lost 1 base to trimming and J lost 2 bases; unmatched junction nucleotides: 5. The CDR3 runs to 15 residues. As DNA, the CDR3 is TGTGCCAGCAGCCAAGGGCAGGGAGGGACCTACGAGCAGTACTTC. Protein product: CASSQGQGGTYEQYF.

The genes are TRBV10-2 and TRBJ2-7, with a tentative D call TRBD1 (6 bases). Deletions cut 2 bases from V and 6 bases from J, with 20 bases between. The CDR3 has 16 residues. Germline loops: CDR1 WSHSY, CDR2 SAAADI. CDR3 amino acids: CASSEPYREADSEQYF. Written as DNA, the CDR3 is TGCGCCAGCAGTGAGCCTTACAGGGAAGCAGATTCCGAGCAGTACTTC.

J is TRBJ1-2 and V is TRBV4-3; 7 nucleotides agree with TRBD1. Germline CDR1 reads LGHNA; CDR2 reads YSLEER. V shed 1 base, J shed 3 bases, and the junction held 5 bases outside the gene matches. The CDR3 loop spans 15 amino acids. CDR3 sequence reads: CASSQVRRGDYGYTF. The DNA of the CDR3 is TGCGCCAGCAGCCAAGTTCGCAGGGGGGACTATGGCTACACCTTC.

As for this clone: The identical CDR3 is also encoded by other nucleotide sequences in the sample. The CDR3 DNA follows: TGTGCCAGCTCCCAGGACGGCTCCTACGAGCAGTACTTC. It encodes CASSQDGSYEQYF. V usage is TRBV7-9 and J usage is TRBJ2-7; D remains ambiguous. Germline lookup yields CDR1 SEHNR and CDR2 FQNEAQ (reference sequence). The germline V and J ends were trimmed by 8 bases and 0 bases, with 11 bases remaining between them. This CDR3 contains 13 residues.

The chain joins TRBV4-3 to TRBJ1-1; 7 positions agree with TRBD1. V was pared by 0 bases and J by 1 base, with 8 bases of the junction left unmatched. Looked up from germline, CDR1 is LGHNA and CDR2 is YSLEER. There are 17 residues in the CDR3. This CDR3 is CASSQDGTGAGNTEAFF. DNA of the CDR3: TGCGCCAGCAGCCAAGATGGAACAGGGGCAGGGAACACTGAAGCTTTCTTT.

V usage is TRBV5-6 and J usage is TRBJ2-1; TRBD2 matches at 9 bases. Germline V CDR1 and CDR2: SGHDT, YYEEEE. With V trimmed by 5 bases and J by 6 bases, 12 bases remained unmatched. The CDR3 covers 16 residues. This chain's CDR3 is CASREGEAGGPNEQFF. CDR3 DNA: TGTGCCAGCAGGGAGGGTGAAGCGGGAGGCCCCAATGAGCAGTTCTTC. Combining the CDR3 with reference TRBV5-6 and TRBJ2-1 gives the whole variable domain DAGVTQSPTHLIKTRGQQVTLRCSPKSGHDTVSWYQQALGQGPQFIFQYYEEEERQRGNFPDRFSGHQFPNYSSELNVNALLLGDSALYLCASREGEAGGPNEQFFGPGTRLTVL.

The rearrangement joins TRBV7-9 to TRBJ1-1, with a possible D match to TRBD1 (6 bases). Trimming shortened V by 3 bases and J by 0 bases, and 11 bases separated the two germline ends. Germline CDR1 and CDR2: SEHNR and FQNEAQ (reference sequence). CDR3 size: 15 residues. The CDR3 bases are TGTGCCAGCAGCTTCGGTCAGGGGATGAACACTGAAGCTTTCTTT. As protein: CASSFGQGMNTEAFF. Supplemented by reference TRBV7-9 and TRBJ1-1, the full variable domain reads DTGVSQNPRHKITKRGQNVTFRCDPISEHNRLYWYRQTLGQGPEFLTYFQNEAQLEKSRLLSDRFSAERPKGSFSTLEIQRTEQGDSAMYLCASSFGQGMNTEAFFGQGTRLTVV.

The chain links TRBV6-5 to TRBJ2-5; 9 bases are a match to TRBD2. With V trimmed by 1 base and J by 2 bases, 5 bases remained unmatched. CDR1 and CDR2 (germline): MNHEY, SVGAGI. The CDR3 is 16 amino acids. The CDR3 is CASSYYLAGTQETQYF. The CDR3 DNA is TGTGCCAGCAGTTACTATCTAGCGGGGACACAAGAGACCCAGTACTTC.

V usage is TRBV9 and J usage is TRBJ1-2, with D uncertain. The germline CDR1 and CDR2 sequences are SGDLS and YYNGEE. This CDR3 has 12 residues. The germline V and J ends were trimmed by 6 bases and 6 bases, with 12 bases remaining between them. CDR3 DNA sequence: TGTGCCAGCAACAGACCTCCCGATGGCTACACCTTC. Translation gives CASNRPPDGYTF.

V is TRBV5-6 and J is TRBJ2-7; 10 bases agree with TRBD1. CDR1 and CDR2 from the germline V gene are SGHDT and YYEEEE. The CDR3 sequence is 18 residues long. J lost 0 bases, V lost 4 bases, and 13 bases had no gene match. The CDR3, as DNA: TGTGCCAGCAGCGTGTGGGGACAGGGGCCCCTTAACTCCTACGAGCAGTACTTC. Its translation: CASSVWGQGPLNSYEQYF.

This clone was recorded once. The chain combines TRBV27 with TRBJ1-5, with 8 bases aligning to TRBD1. The junction had 6 bases not matched to a gene; V was cut back by 5 bases and J by 6 bases. The CDR3 is made up of 14 amino acids. Germline V gene data show CDR1 as MNHEY and CDR2 as SMNVEV (reference sequence). For the CDR3, the DNA is TGTGCCAGCAGTCTCGGACAGGGAATTCAGCCCCAGCATTTT. Its translation: CASSLGQGIQPQHF.

CDR3 loop: CASSIARTSSGNTIYF. The CDR3, as DNA: TGTGCCAGTAGTATAGCACGGACGAGCTCTGGAAACACCATATATTTT. The chain recombines TRBV19 with TRBJ1-3; D is ambiguous. CDR1 and CDR2 from the germline V gene are LNHDA and SQIVND (reference sequence). The CDR3 spans 16 residues. V lost 1 base and J 0 bases, leaving 10 bases between the germline ends.